This TCR beta chain came from a study of T cells in Graves' hyperthyroidism and ophthalmopathy. There were TCR beta CDR3 regions amplified from RNA transcripts. An initial round of RT-PCR targeting the TCR CDR3 relied on the HTBI primer set. Each CDR3 protein gets one entry after TCRdb re-called the multiplex PCR reads with MiXCR. The data show around 700,000 distinct CDR3 sequences, 35% seen once. This CDR3 is 15 amino acids long. The junction had 3 bases not matched to a gene; V was cut back by 4 bases and J by 3 bases. Germline V gives CDR1 LGHDT, CDR2 YNNKEL (reference sequence). In this sample, this clonotype turned up a few times.

Sequences were obtained from blood. This chain links TRBV3-1 with TRBJ1-6, with 7 bases matching TRBD1. This clonotype was sampled from a woman aged 40 to 50 with Graves' hyperthyroidism. The CDR3 nucleotides are TGTGCCAGCAGCCGCGGGACAGACTATAATTCACCCCTCCACTTT. It codes for CASSRGTDYNSPLHF.